This T cell receptor (beta chain) emerged from a study of cytomegalovirus exposure and HLA in healthy donors. As for the study in general: An earlier analysis found 120 million or so unique TCR beta sequences from 150 million to 200 million T cells. Study-wide points: Several of the most significant clusters appeared, in a later analysis, to be linked to common viral pathogens.

The PCR was carried out with 60 Vbeta primers and 13 Jbeta primers. Repertoires were generated with immunoSEQ multiplex PCR, while TCRdb's copy carries only in-frame clones and drops some. The table includes about 120,000 clones, around 80% detected once. V was pared by 3 bases and J by 1 base, with 10 bases between. The CDR3 totals 14 residues. Germline V gene sequence: CDR1 SEHNR, CDR2 FQNEAQ (reference sequence). On this clone: Its antigen is currently unknown.

All donors participated as healthy donors of bone marrow. This sequence joins TRBV7-9 and TRBJ2-7; D ambiguous. The receptor was derived from a man aged 50 to 60 in good health and CMV-seronegative. The sample comprised PBMCs. CDR3 loop: CASSFMAGSYEQYF. The CDR3 region has the DNA TGTGCCAGCAGCTTTATGGCCGGGTCCTACGAGCAGTACTTC.